Listed here are 8 T cell receptor beta chains from one sample, sequenced in a study of PD-1 blockade in classical Hodgkin lymphoma (dated by TCRdb to about 2020). Read against the paper, the sample's time point label means: cycle 2 day 1 (C2D1) of nivolumab. Every trial patient had relapsed following autologous stem cell transplantation, and prior brentuximab vedotin exposure was what differed among cohorts A, B and C. Library preparation used the immunoSEQ multiplex PCR assay. TCRdb stores this immuneACCESS table with in-frame sequences only. Part of the clones is absent; in the studies checked, under half of the shortfall reflects unresolved V genes, and no reason is known for the rest. Present in this sample are tens of thousands of clones, 80% to 90% of which were seen just once. The leading ten clones occupy around 10% of the sample. Sequences were derived from peripheral blood mononuclear cells (PBMCs), sampled before the second cycle of nivolumab. All receptors derive from a human donor with classical Hodgkin lymphoma.

The sample holds one count of this clone. This chain uses TRBV28 with TRBJ1-2; 7 nucleotides match TRBD1. The ends lost 7 bases at V and 5 bases at J; junction bases unmatched: 10. Germline loops: CDR1 MDHEN, CDR2 SYDVKM. The CDR3 has 14 amino acids. The CDR3 reads CASTWGGGRYGYTF. The CDR3 DNA reads TGTGCCAGCACATGGGGAGGGGGCAGGTATGGCTACACCTTC.

The rearrangement joins TRBV5-1 to TRBJ1-4; 8 bases map to TRBD1. CDR1 is SGHRS, CDR2 YFSETQ, per germline. Germline trimming cut 4 bases from V and 2 bases from J; bases unmatched to any gene: 4. This CDR3 region has 15 residues. In DNA, the CDR3 is TGCGCCAGCAGCCCTAGACAGGGGACTAATGAAAAACTGTTTTTT. Translating gives CASSPRQGTNEKLFF.

The genes are TRBV9 and TRBJ2-5; 8 bases align to TRBD2. V lost 2 bases, J lost 1 base, and 1 base stayed unmatched. Germline V gene lookup returns CDR1 SGDLS and CDR2 YYNGEE. CDR3 length equals 14 residues. The CDR3 nucleotides read TGTGCCAGCAGCGTTGGGACTAGCCAAGAGACCCAGTACTTC. Translation gives CASSVGTSQETQYF.

The J gene is TRBJ2-3, the V gene TRBV11-2; TRBD2 aligns across 9 bases. The J segment lost 6 bases and the V segment lost 3 bases, leaving 13 bases of the junction unmatched. Germline loops: CDR1 SGHAT, CDR2 FQNNGV. The CDR3 has 17 amino acids. CDR3: CASSFPNLREGPDTQYF. CDR3 nucleotides: TGTGCCAGCAGCTTCCCAAATTTGCGGGAGGGCCCCGATACGCAGTATTTT.

This rearrangement joins TRBV5-6 to TRBJ2-1; D unclear. Trimming pared 0 bases from V and 7 bases from J, leaving 8 bases between. Germline lookup yields CDR1 SGHDT and CDR2 YYEEEE. This CDR3 comprises 13 residues. The CDR3 nucleotides read TGTGCCAGCAGCTTGGATGAAGTTAATGAGCAGTTCTTC. Encoded protein: CASSLDEVNEQFF. Full variable domain (rest looked up from reference TRBV5-6 and TRBJ2-1): DAGVTQSPTHLIKTRGQQVTLRCSPKSGHDTVSWYQQALGQGPQFIFQYYEEEERQRGNFPDRFSGHQFPNYSSELNVNALLLGDSALYLCASSLDEVNEQFFGPGTRLTVL.

The chain links TRBV5-1 to TRBJ1-1; 7 bases line up with TRBD1. The V segment lost 2 bases and the J segment 1 base; nucleotides outside the gene matches: 11. CDR1 SGHRS and CDR2 YFSETQ come from the germline V gene. The CDR3 extends over 17 amino acids. The CDR3: CASSLGGSWTGNTEAFF. DNA for the CDR3: TGCGCCAGCAGCTTAGGGGGGAGTTGGACAGGGAACACTGAAGCTTTCTTT.

The chain combines TRBV6-6 with TRBJ1-1; no clear D gene. The CDR3 has 13 residues. Trimming removed 5 bases from V and 8 bases from J, with 15 bases in between. Germline V gene data show CDR1 as MNHNY and CDR2 as SVGAGI (reference sequence). CDR3 in amino acids: CASSTERTEEAFF. For the CDR3, the DNA is TGTGCCAGCAGTACCGAGCGGACTGAAGAAGCTTTCTTT.

V and J are TRBV18 and TRBJ2-3, with 12 bases aligning to TRBD2. J gave up 1 base and V 5 bases, and 10 bases lay outside the gene matches. CDR3 size: 18 residues. CDR1 is KGHSH and CDR2 is LQKENI in the germline V gene. The CDR3 nucleotides read TGTGCCAGCTCATCGCTACCTAGGACTAGCGGGGGCACAGATACGCAGTATTTT. Protein product: CASSSLPRTSGGTDTQYF.